Here is one T cell receptor (beta chain) with its context. The data derive from a study of blood T cells in healthy people across ages. Healthy Russian Caucasian donors spanned ages about 6 to 100 years. A J-beta primer mix and a sample-barcoded 5' primer were used in a second PCR of about 7 to 12 cycles. TCRdb re-called the 5' RACE reads through MiXCR, storing one row per CDR3 protein. The table shows some 560,000 distinct CDR3 sequences, with about 27% occurring only once. The CDR3 is made up of 15 amino acids. The V and J ends lost 1 base and 0 bases respectively, with 9 bases between them. Per germline, CDR1 SGHRS and CDR2 YFSETQ. These records were also assigned to another study, of T cells of mothers and their children.

V usage is TRBV5-1 and J usage is TRBJ2-3, with D uncertain. Sequenced input: blood. The origin of this receptor is a boy aged 2 to 10 in good health. The CDR3 DNA is TGCGCCAGCAGCTTGTGGGGTACTAGCACAGATACGCAGTATTTT. The encoded protein is CASSLWGTSTDTQYF.